This TCR beta chain stems from a study of blood T cells in healthy people across ages. Findings and caveats of the study: The authors considered diversity estimates from one million T cells to be underestimates.

Each donor was a healthy Caucasian individual from Russia, aged about 6 to 95. Remarks on this clonotype: What it binds is not known. An end of the junction does not agree with germline; a read error may underlie this.

The V gene's germline CDR1 is SQVTM and CDR2 ANQGSEA. This CDR3 contains 14 residues. Together with a sample-barcoded 5' primer, a J-beta primer mix was included in a second PCR lasting about 7 to 11 cycles. From the 5' RACE reads, TCRdb called clonotypes with MiXCR, one entry per CDR3 protein. The data contain 1.8 million or so distinct CDR3 sequences, about 39% of them singletons. This chain connects TRBV29-1 to TRBJ2-7; no clear D. The sequence came from a human donor in good health. The source material was blood. Here the CDR3 reads CSIEDYPGSYEQYF. In DNA form, the CDR3 reads TGCAGCATTGAAGATTATCCAGGATCCTACGAGCAGTACTTC.